Listed below are T cell receptor beta chains from one sample, sequenced in a study of shared clonotypes between healthy human individuals. Produced via immunoSEQ multiplex PCR; TCRdb's table is partial and in-frame only. The repertoire holds a few hundred thousand clones, roughly 84% seen once, with about 17% in the top ten. The sample consisted of memory CD8+ T cells sorted from blood. These receptors all stem from a man aged 18 to 30 in good health. CDR3s include the opening cysteine and the closing phenylalanine or tryptophan. D genes are given only for firm matches.

j_call v_call d_call cdr3_aa cdr3_nt
TRBJ1-2 TRBV6-5 TRBD1 CASSYWTGSGYGYTF TGTGCCAGCAGTTACTGGACAGGCAGCGGCTATGGCTACACCTTC
TRBJ1-6 TRBV5-1 TRBD1 CASSLAGQGANSPLHF TGCGCCAGCAGCTTGGCGGGACAGGGGGCGAATTCACCCCTCCACTTT
TRBJ2-3 TRBV27 NA CASSPRGFIDTQYF TGTGCCAGCAGTCCTCGGGGGTTTATAGATACGCAGTATTTT
TRBJ1-2 TRBV28 NA CASSLILAGLERNGYTF TGTGCCAGCAGTTTAATCCTCGCAGGGTTGGAGAGGAATGGCTACACCTTC
TRBJ2-1 TRBV5-6 NA CASEGSSYNEQFF TGTGCCTCAGAGGGCAGCTCCTACAATGAGCAGTTCTTC
TRBJ2-1 TRBV2 TRBD1 CASPGQGIDEQFF TGTGCCAGCCCGGGACAGGGCATCGATGAGCAGTTCTTC
TRBJ2-7 TRBV6-6 NA CASSDSAWTSYEQYF TGTGCCAGCAGTGACTCCGCCTGGACCTCCTACGAGCAGTACTTC
TRBJ2-7 TRBV14 TRBD1 CASSQEGTALYEQYF TGTGCCAGCAGCCAAGAAGGGACAGCACTATACGAGCAGTACTTC
TRBJ1-2 TRBV27 NA CASSTGGLYGYTF TGTGCCAGCAGCACTGGGGGCCTCTATGGCTACACCTTC
TRBJ2-3 TRBV9 TRBD2 CASSAASGITDTQYF TGTGCCAGCAGCGCAGCTAGCGGGATTACAGATACGCAGTATTTT
TRBJ2-7 TRBV2 NA CASRATQNSYEQYF TGTGCCAGCAGAGCGACTCAAAACAGCTACGAGCAGTACTTC
TRBJ2-4 TRBV6-1 NA CATRGSLENIQYF TGTGCCACCAGGGGCTCCTTGGAAAACATTCAGTACTTC
TRBJ2-7 TRBV10-1 TRBD1 CASSDRPGQVSSYEQYF TGCGCCAGCAGCGACCGACCTGGACAGGTTAGCTCCTACGAGCAGTACTTC
TRBJ1-3 TRBV6-6 NA CASSYLGAGNTIYF TGTGCCAGCAGTTACCTTGGGGCTGGAAACACCATATATTTT
TRBJ2-7 TRBV5-4 NA CASSDRDNYEQYF TGTGCCAGCAGCGACCGGGACAACTACGAGCAGTACTTC